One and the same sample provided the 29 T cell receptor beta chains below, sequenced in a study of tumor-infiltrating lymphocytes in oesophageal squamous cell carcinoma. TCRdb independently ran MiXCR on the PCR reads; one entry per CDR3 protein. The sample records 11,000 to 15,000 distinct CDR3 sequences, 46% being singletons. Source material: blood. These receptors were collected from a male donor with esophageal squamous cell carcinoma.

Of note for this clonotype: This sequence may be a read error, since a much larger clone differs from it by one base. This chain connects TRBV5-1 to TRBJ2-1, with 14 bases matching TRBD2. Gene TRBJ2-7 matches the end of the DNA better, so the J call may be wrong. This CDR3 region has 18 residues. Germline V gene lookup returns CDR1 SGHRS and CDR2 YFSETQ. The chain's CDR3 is CASSFHSTSGRADNEQYF. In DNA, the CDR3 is TGCGCCAGCAGCTTCCACTCGACTAGCGGGAGGGCCGACAATGAGCAGTACTTC.

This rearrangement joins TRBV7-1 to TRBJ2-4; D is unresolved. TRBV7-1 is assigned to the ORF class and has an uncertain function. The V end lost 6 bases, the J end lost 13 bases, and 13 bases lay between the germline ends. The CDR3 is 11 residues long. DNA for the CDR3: TGTGCCAGCAGTTCGGGTCGGTTGCAGTACTTC. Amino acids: CASSSGRLQYF.

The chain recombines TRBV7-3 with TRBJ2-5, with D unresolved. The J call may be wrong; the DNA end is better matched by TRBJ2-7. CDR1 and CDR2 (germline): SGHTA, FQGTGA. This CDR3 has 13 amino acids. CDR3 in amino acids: CASSLDTGFEQYF. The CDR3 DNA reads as TGTGCCAGCAGCTTAGATACGGGTTTCGAGCAGTACTTC.

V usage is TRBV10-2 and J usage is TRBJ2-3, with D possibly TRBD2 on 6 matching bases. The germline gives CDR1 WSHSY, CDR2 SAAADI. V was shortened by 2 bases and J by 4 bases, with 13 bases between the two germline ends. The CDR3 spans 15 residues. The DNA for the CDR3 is TGCGCCAGCAGTGAGATCGGAGGGAGCGCAGATACGCAGTATTTT. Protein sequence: CASSEIGGSADTQYF.

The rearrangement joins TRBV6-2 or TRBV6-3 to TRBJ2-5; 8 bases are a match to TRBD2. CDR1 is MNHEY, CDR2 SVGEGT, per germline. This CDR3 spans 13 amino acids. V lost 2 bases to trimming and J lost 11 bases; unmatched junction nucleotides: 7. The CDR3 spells CASSYRLAYEQYF. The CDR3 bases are TGTGCCAGCAGTTACCGACTAGCGTATGAGCAGTACTTC.

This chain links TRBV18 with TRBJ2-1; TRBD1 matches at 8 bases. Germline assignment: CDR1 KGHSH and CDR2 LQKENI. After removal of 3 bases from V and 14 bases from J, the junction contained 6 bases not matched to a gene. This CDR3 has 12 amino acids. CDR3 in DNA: TGTGCCAGCTCACCGGCCGGACAGGGAGAGTTCTTC. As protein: CASSPAGQGEFF.

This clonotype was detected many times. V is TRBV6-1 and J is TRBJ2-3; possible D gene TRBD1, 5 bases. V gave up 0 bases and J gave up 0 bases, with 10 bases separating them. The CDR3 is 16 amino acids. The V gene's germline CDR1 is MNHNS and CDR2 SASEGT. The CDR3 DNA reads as TGTGCCAGCAGTGAAGCCCCAGGGAAAAGCACAGATACGCAGTATTTT. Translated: CASSEAPGKSTDTQYF.

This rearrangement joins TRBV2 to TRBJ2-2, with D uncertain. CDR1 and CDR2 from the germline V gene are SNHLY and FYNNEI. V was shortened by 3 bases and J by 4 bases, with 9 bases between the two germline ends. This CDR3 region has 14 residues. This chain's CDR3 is CASSEVRGTGELFF. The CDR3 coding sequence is TGTGCCAGCAGTGAGGTGAGAGGCACCGGGGAGCTGTTTTTT.

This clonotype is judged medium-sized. The CDR3 DNA sequence: TGTGCCAGCAGCTTAGTCTACAGGCCGGGGGACAATGAGCAGTTCTTC. Translating gives CASSLVYRPGDNEQFF. The chain is built from TRBV7-2 and TRBJ2-1, with D maybe TRBD2 (6 bases). The CDR3 runs 16 residues. V was pared by 1 base and J by 5 bases, with 15 bases between. Germline V CDR1 and CDR2: SGHTA, FQGNSA.

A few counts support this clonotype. CDR3 DNA: TGTGCCAGCAGTTACTCGGAGCGCGGGGAGCTGTTTTTT. Its translation: CASSYSERGELFF. The rearrangement links TRBV6-5 to TRBJ1-1; no firm D call. The J call is in doubt because the DNA end fits TRBJ2-2 better. Germline V gives CDR1 MNHEY, CDR2 SVGAGI. The CDR3 covers 13 residues.

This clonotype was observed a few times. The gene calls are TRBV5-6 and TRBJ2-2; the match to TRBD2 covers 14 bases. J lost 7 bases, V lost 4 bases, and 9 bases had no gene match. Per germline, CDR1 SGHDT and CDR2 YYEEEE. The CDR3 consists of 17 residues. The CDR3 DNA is TGTGCCAGCAGCCCGATAGGACTAGCGGGAGGCGACGGGGAGCTGTTTTTT. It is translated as CASSPIGLAGGDGELFF.

The CDR3, as DNA: TGTGCCAGCAGTGAACTAAGCGGGAGAGTGTCCGGGGAGCTGTTTTTT. It encodes CASSELSGRVSGELFF. The chain carries TRBV2 and TRBJ2-2; the match to TRBD2 covers 8 bases. The CDR3 runs to 16 residues. Looked up from germline, CDR1 is SNHLY and CDR2 is FYNNEI. Unmatched junction bases numbered 8, after V lost 2 bases and J lost 6 bases.

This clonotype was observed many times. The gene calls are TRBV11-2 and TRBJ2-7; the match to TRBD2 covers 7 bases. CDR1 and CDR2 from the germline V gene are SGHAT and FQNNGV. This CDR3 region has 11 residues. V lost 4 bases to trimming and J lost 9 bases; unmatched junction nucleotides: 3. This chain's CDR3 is CASSWGEGQYF. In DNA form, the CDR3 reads TGTGCCAGCAGCTGGGGGGAGGGGCAGTACTTC.

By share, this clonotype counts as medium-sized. The CDR3 protein is CASSRPGTGGYTF. CDR3 sequence (DNA): TGTGCCAGCAGCCGACCCGGGACGGGTGGCTACACCTTC. V gene TRBV7-2 combines with J gene TRBJ1-2; weak D call: TRBD1 (5 bases). The CDR3 consists of 13 residues. Deletions cut 5 bases from V and 7 bases from J, with 14 bases between. CDR1 SGHTA and CDR2 FQGNSA come from the germline V gene.

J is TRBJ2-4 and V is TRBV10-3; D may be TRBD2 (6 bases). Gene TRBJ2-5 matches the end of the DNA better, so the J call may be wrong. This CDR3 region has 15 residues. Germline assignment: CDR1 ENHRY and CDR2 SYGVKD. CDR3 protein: CAISEYGGEQETQYF. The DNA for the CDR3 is TGTGCCATCAGTGAGTATGGCGGGGAACAAGAGACCCAGTACTTC.

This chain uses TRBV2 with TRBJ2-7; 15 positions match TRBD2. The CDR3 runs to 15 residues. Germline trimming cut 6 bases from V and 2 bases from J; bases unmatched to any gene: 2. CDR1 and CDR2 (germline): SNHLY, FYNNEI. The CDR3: CASSGLAGGTYEQYF. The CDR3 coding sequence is TGTGCCAGCAGCGGACTAGCGGGAGGGACCTACGAGCAGTACTTC.

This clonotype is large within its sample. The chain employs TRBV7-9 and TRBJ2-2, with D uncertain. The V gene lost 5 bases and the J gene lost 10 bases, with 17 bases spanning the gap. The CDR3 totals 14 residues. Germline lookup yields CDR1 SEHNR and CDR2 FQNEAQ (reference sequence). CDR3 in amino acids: CASSPEARSEELFF. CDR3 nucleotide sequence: TGTGCCAGCAGCCCCGAGGCGCGTTCCGAGGAGCTGTTTTTT.

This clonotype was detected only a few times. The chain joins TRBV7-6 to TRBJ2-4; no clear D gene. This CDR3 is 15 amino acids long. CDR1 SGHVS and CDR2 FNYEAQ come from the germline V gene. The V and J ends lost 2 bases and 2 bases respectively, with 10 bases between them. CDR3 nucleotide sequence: TGTGCCAGCAGCTTATGCCAGACCCCCAAAAACATTCAGTACTTC. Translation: CASSLCQTPKNIQYF.

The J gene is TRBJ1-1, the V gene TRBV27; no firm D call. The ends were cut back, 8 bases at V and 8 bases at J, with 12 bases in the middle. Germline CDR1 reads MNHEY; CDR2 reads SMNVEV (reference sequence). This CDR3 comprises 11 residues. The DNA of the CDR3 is TGTGCCAGCGGATTGCTGCGGGAAGCTTTCTTT. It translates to CASGLLREAFF.

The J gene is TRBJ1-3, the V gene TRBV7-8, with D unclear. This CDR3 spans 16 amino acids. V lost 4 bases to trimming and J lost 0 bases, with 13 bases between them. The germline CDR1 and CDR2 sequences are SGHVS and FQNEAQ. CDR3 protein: CASSWLDGSSGNTIYF. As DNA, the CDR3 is TGTGCCAGCAGCTGGCTGGACGGAAGCTCTGGAAACACCATATATTTT.

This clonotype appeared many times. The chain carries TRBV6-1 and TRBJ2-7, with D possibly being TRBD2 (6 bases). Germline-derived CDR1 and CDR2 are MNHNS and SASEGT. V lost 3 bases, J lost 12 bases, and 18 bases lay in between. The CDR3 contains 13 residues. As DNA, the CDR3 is TGTGCCAGCAGTGAGGCCCCCAGCCGGGGGTGGTACTTC. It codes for CASSEAPSRGWYF.

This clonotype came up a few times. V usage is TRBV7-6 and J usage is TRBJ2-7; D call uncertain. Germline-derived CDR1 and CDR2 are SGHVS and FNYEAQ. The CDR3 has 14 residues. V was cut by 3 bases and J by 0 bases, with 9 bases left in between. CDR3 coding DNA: TGTGCCAGCAGCTTTCACGGTCCCTCCTACGAGCAGTACTTC. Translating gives CASSFHGPSYEQYF.

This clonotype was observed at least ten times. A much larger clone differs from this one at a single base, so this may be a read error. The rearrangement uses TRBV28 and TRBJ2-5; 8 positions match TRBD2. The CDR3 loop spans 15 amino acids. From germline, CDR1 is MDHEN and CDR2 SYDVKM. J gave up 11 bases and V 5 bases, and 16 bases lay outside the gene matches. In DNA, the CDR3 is TGTGCCAGCAGTGCCACTAGCGGACTTAGGGATGAGCAGTACTTC. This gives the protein CASSATSGLRDEQYF.

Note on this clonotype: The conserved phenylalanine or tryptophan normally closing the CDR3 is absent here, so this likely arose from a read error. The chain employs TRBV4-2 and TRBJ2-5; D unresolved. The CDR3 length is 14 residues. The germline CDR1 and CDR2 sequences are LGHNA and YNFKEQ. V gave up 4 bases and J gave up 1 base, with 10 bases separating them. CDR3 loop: CASSRPGRQETQYS. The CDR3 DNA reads TGTGCCAGCAGCCGCCCTGGGCGCCAAGAGACCCAGTACTCC.

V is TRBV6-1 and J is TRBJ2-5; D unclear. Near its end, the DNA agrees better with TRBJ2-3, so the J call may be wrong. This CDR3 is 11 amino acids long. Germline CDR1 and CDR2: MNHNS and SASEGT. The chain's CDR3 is CASSSFYEQYF. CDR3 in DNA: TGTGCCAGCAGTTCATTCTACGAGCAGTATTTT.

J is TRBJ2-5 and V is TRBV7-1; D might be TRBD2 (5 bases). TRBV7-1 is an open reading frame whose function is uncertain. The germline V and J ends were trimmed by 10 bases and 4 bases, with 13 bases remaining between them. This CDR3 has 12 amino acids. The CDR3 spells CAIEGRGETQYF. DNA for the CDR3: TGTGCCATAGAGGGTCGTGGAGAGACCCAGTACTTC.

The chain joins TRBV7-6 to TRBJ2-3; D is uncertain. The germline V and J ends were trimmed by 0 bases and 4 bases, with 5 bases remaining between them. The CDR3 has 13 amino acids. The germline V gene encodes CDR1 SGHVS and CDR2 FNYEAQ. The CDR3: CASSLAGPDTQYF. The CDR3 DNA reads TGTGCCAGCAGCTTAGCGGGCCCAGATACGCAGTATTTT.

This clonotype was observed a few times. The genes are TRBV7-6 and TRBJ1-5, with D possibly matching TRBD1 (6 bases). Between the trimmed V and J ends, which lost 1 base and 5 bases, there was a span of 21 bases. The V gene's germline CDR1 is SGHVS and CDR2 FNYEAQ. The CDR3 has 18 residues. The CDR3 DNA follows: TGTGCCAGCAGCTTAGAGGGGGGTTTGGGGGCCGTCGATCAGCCCCAGCATTTT. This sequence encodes CASSLEGGLGAVDQPQHF.

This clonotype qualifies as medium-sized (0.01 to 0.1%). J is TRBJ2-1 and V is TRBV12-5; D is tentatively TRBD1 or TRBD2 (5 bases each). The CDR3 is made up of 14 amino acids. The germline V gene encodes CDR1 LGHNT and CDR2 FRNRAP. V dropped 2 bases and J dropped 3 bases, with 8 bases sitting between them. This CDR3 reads CASGLPGLYNEQFF. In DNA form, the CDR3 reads TGTGCTAGTGGTTTGCCGGGGCTCTACAATGAGCAGTTCTTC.